The source of this T cell receptor beta chain is a study of blood T cell repertoires in COVID-19. Across the study: Acute and convalescent COVID-19 specimens originated in the United States, Italy and Spain. PBMCs, B-cell-depleted T cells, or T cells were the source of the cDNA or gDNA that made up the material.

In germline, CDR1 is SGHDT, CDR2 YYEEEE. V lost 4 bases to trimming and J lost 1 base; unmatched junction nucleotides: 4. The CDR3 consists of 16 residues. As handled by the study authors: Researchers report that nucleated cell counts were estimated from reference gene primer amplification. Profiled with immunoSEQ multiplex PCR; TCRdb holds only in-frame clones, not every one. The V and J calls and clone size are taken from that table; D and trimming were inferred from the DNA. The data hold fewer than 150,000 clones, with 60% to 85% observed a single time. The clonotype was recovered from a man aged 65 to 79 with acute or convalescent COVID-19. Sequencing was performed on peripheral blood. J is TRBJ2-5 and V is TRBV5-6; 13 bases align to TRBD2. CDR3 residues: CASSTWTSGGQETQYF. CDR3 in DNA: TGTGCCAGCAGCACCTGGACTAGCGGGGGCCAAGAGACCCAGTACTTC.